The present TCR beta chain was sequenced within a study of T cell changes during pregnancy in multiple sclerosis. TCRdb keeps only in-frame clones here, not all; method: immunoSEQ multiplex PCR. The sample contains 70,000 to 100,000 clones, 90% to 95% of which appear only once. Per germline, CDR1 MNHEY and CDR2 SMNVEV (reference sequence). The length of the CDR3 is 17 residues. V was clipped by 0 bases and J by 0 bases, with 14 bases between them. The sequenced sample was peripheral blood, obtained in the third trimester of pregnancy. The V gene is TRBV27, the J gene TRBJ2-5; D may be TRBD2 (7 bases). This receptor was identified in a female donor with multiple sclerosis, enrolled in a pregnancy study. CDR3 loop: CASSLSVGGGYQETQYF. For the CDR3, the DNA is TGTGCCAGCAGTTTATCGGTGGGAGGGGGGTACCAAGAGACCCAGTACTTC.